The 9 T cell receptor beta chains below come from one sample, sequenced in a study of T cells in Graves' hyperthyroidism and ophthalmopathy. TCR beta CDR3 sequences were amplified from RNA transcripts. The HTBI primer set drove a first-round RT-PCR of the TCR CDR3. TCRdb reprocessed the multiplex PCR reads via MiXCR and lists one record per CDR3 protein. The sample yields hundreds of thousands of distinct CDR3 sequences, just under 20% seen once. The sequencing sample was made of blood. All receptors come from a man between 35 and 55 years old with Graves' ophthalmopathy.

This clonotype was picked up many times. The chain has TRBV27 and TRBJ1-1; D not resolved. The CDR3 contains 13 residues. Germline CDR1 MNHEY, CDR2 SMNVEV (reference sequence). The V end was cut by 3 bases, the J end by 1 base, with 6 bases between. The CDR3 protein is CASSLTENTEAFF. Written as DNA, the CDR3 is TGTGCCAGCAGTTTGACGGAGAACACTGAAGCTTTCTTT.

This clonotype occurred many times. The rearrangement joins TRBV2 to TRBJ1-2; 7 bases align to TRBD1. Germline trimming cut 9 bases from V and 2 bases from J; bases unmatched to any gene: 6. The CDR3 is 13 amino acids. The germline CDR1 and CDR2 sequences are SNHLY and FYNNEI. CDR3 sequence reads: CARPKTGNYGYTF. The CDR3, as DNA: TGTGCCAGACCTAAGACAGGGAACTATGGCTACACCTTC.

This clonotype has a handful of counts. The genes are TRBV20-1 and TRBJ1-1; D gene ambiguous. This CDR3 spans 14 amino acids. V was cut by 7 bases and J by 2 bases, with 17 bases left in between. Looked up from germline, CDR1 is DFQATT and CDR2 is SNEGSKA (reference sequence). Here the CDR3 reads CSGKPSPSNTEAFF. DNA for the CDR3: TGCAGTGGGAAACCCTCCCCCAGTAACACTGAAGCTTTCTTT.

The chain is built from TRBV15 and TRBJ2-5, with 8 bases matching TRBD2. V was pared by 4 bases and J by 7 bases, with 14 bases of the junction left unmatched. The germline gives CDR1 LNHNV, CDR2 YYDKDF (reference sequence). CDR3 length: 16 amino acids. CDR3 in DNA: TGTGCCACCAGCACTTCCACCGGGACTAGTTCGGGGACCCAGTACTTC. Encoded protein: CATSTSTGTSSGTQYF.

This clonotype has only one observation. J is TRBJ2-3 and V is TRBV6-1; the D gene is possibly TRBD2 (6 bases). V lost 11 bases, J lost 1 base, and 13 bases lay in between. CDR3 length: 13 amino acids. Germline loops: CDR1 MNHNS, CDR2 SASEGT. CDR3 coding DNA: TGTGCCTACTCAGGAGGGGGCACAGATACGCAGTATTTT. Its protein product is CAYSGGGTDTQYF.

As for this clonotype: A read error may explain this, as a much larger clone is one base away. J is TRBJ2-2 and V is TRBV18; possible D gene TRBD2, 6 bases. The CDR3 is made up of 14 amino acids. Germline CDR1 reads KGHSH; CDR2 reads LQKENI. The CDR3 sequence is CAGSPRRGTGELFF. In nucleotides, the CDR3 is TGTGCCGGCTCACCCCGGAGGGGCACCGGGGAGCTGTTTTTT.

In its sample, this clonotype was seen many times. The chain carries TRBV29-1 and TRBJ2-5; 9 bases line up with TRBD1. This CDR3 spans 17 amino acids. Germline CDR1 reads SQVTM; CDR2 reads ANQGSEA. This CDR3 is CAPKVPVAGTGRETQYF. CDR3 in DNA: TGCGCCCCAAAGGTCCCCGTGGCCGGGACAGGGAGAGAGACCCAGTACTTC.

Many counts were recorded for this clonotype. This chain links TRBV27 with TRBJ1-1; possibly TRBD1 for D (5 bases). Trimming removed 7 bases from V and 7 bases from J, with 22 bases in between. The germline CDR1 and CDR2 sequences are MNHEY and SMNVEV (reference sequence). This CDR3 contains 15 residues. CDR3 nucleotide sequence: TGTGCCAGCATCCTAAACAGGTGGGCAGCAAGTGAAGCTTTCTTT. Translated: CASILNRWAASEAFF.

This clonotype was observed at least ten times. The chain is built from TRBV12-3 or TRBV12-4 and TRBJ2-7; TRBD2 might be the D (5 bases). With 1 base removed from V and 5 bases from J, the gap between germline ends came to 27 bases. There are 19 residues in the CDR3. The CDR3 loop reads CASSLGRWLTRVSSDEQYF. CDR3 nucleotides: TGTGCCAGCAGTTTAGGGAGGTGGTTGACGAGGGTCTCGAGCGACGAGCAGTACTTC.